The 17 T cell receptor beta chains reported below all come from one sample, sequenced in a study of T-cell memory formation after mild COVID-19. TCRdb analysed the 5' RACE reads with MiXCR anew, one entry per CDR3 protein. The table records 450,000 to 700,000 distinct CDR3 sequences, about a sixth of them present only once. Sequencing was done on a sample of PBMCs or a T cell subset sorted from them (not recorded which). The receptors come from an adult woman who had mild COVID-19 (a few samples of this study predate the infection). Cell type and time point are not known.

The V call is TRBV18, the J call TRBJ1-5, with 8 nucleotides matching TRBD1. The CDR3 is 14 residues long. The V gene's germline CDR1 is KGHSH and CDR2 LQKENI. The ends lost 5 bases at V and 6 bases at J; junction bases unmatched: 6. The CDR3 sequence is CASSVTGGTQPQHF. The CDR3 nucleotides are TGTGCCAGCTCAGTCACAGGGGGGACTCAGCCCCAGCATTTT.

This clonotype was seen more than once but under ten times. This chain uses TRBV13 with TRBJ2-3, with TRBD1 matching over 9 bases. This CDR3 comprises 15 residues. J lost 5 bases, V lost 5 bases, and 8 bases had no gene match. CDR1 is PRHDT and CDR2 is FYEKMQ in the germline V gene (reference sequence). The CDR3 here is CASSEYRGRRDTQYF. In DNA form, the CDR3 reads TGTGCCAGCAGCGAGTACAGGGGGCGCCGAGATACGCAGTATTTT.

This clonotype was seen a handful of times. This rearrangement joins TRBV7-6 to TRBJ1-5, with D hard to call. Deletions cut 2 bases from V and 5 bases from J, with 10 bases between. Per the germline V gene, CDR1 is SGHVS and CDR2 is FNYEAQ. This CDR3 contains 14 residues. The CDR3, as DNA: TGTGCCAGCAGCTTAATGGGGAGGGATCAGCCCCAGCATTTT. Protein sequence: CASSLMGRDQPQHF.

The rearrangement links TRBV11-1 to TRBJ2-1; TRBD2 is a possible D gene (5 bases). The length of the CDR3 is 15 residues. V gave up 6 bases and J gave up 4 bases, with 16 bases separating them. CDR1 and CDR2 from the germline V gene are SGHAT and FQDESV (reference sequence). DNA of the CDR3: TGTGCCAGCAGGGGCAGCGGCGGGCTGTACAATGAGCAGTTCTTC. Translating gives CASRGSGGLYNEQFF.

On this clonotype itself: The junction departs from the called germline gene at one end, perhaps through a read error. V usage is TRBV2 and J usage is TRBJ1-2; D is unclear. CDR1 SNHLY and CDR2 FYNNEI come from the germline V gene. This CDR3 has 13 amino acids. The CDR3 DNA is TGTGCCAGCAGTGTTGGCAGCCACTATGGATACACCTTC. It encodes CASSVGSHYGYTF.

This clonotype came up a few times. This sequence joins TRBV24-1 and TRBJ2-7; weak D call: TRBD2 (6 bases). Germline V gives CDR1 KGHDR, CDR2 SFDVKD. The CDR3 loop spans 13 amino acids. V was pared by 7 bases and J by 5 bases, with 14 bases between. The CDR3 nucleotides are TGTGCCACCAGGGAAACCGGGGAGGACGAGCAGTACTTC. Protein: CATRETGEDEQYF.

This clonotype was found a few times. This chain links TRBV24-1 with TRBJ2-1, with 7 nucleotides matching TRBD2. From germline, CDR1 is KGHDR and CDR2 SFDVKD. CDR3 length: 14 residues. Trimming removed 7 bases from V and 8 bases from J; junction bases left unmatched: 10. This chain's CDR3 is CATSLGTIGDEQFF. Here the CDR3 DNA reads TGTGCCACCAGCTTAGGGACTATCGGGGATGAGCAGTTCTTC.

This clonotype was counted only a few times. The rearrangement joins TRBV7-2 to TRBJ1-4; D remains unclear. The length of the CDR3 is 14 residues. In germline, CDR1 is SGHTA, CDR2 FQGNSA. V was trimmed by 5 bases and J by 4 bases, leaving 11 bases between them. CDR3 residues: CASSPTSSNEKLFF. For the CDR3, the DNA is TGTGCCAGCAGCCCAACTTCGAGTAATGAAAAACTGTTTTTT.

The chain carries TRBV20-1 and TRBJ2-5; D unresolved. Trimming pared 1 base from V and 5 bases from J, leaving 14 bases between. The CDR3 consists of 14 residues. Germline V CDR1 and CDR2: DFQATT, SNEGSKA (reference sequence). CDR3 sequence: CSARGQPRRETQYF. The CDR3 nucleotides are TGCAGTGCTAGAGGTCAGCCCCGGCGGGAGACCCAGTACTTC.

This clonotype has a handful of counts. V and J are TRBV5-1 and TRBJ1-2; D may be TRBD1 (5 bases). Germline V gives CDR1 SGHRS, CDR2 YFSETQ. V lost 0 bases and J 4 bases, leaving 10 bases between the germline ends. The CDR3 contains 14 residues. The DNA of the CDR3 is TGCGCCAGCAGCTTGGAGACAGTTCTCTATGGCTACACCTTC. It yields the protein CASSLETVLYGYTF.

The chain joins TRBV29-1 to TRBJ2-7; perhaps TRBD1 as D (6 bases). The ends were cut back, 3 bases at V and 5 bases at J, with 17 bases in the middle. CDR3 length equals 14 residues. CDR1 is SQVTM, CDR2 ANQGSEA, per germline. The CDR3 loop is CSVDLQGPGHEQYF. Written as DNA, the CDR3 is TGCAGCGTTGATTTGCAGGGGCCTGGGCACGAGCAGTACTTC.

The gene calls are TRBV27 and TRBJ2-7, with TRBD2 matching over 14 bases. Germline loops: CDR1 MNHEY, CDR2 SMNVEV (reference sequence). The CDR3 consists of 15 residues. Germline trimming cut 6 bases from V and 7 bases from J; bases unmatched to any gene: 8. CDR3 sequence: CASSPPGLAGEEQYF. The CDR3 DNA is TGTGCCAGCAGCCCACCGGGACTAGCGGGGGAAGAGCAGTACTTC.

Here the CDR3 reads CASHGGTDQPQHF. The CDR3 DNA is TGTGCCAGCCACGGCGGGACTGATCAGCCCCAGCATTTT. The rearrangement uses TRBV5-5 and TRBJ1-5, with TRBD1 as a possible D gene (5 bases). With 7 bases removed from V and 5 bases from J, the gap between germline ends came to 13 bases. This CDR3 region has 13 residues. Germline V gives CDR1 SGHKS, CDR2 YYEKEE (reference sequence).

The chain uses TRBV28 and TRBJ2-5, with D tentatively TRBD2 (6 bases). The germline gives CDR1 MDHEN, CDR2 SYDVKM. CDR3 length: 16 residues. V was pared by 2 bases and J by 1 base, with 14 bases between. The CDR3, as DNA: TGTGCCAGCAGTTTAGTTGGGGGGACGGTCCAAGAGACCCAGTACTTC. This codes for CASSLVGGTVQETQYF. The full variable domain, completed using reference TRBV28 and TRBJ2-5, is DVKVTQSSRYLVKRTGEKVFLECVQDMDHENMFWYRQDPGLGLRLIYFSYDVKMKEKGDIPEGYSVSREKKERFSLILESASTNQTSMYLCASSLVGGTVQETQYFGPGTRLLVL.

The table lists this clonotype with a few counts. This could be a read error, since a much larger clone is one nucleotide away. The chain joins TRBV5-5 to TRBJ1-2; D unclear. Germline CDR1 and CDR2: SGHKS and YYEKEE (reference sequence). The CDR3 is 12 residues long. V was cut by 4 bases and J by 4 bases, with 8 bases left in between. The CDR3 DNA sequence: TGTGCCAGCAGCCCGACAAGCTATGGCTACACCTTC. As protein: CASSPTSYGYTF. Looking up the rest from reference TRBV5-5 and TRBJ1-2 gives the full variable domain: DAGVTQSPTHLIKTRGQQVTLRCSPISGHKSVSWYQQVLGQGPQFIFQYYEKEERGRGNFPDRFSARQFPNYSSELNVNALLLGDSALYLCASSPTSYGYTFGSGTRLTVV.

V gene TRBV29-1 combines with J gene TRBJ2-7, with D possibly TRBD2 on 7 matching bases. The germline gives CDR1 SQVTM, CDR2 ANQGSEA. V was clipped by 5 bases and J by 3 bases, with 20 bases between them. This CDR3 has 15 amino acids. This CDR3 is CSVKGGPGLFYEQYF. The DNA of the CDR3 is TGCAGCGTTAAGGGGGGGCCGGGACTCTTCTACGAGCAGTACTTC.

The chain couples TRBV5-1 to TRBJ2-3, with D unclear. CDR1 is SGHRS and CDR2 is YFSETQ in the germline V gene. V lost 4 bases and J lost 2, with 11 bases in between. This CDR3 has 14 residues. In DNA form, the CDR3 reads TGCGCCAGCAGCCACCTCGGAATCACAGATACGCAGTATTTT. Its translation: CASSHLGITDTQYF.